Listed below are T cell receptor beta chains from one sample, sequenced in a study of cytomegalovirus exposure and HLA in healthy donors. The protocol was immunoSEQ multiplex PCR, while the TCRdb copy is restricted to in-frame clones and leaves out a portion. The sample carries around 130,000 clones, around 80% recorded once. Sequencing was carried out using PBMCs. These receptors were obtained from a man younger than 45 in good health and CMV-seronegative. The CDR3 runs from the conserved cysteine through the conserved F or W. D genes are given only for firm matches. Only some rows state a clone size, as once, few, many or a class for expanded clones.

TRBV5-6,-,TRBJ2-5,once,TGTGCCAGCAGCCGGGGGGAGACCCAGTACTTC,CASSRGETQYF
TRBV2,-,TRBJ1-1,-,TGTGCCAGCAGATCACAGTATAACACTGAAGCTTTCTTT,CASRSQYNTEAFF
TRBV14,TRBD2,TRBJ2-1,few,TGTGCCAGCAGCCACGGACTAGCGGCTTACAATGAGCAGTTCTTC,CASSHGLAAYNEQFF
TRBV4-2,-,TRBJ2-7,-,TGTGCCAGCAAAGCCCCCTACGAGCAGTACTTC,CASKAPYEQYF
TRBV28,-,TRBJ1-6,-,TGTGCCAGCACTAGGGGGGGGGCGTTGAATAATTCACCCCTCCACTTT,CASTRGGALNNSPLHF
TRBV13,-,TRBJ2-4,-,TGTGCCAGCAGCTTGTCGAACACATTAACCAAAAACATTCAGTACTTC,CASSLSNTLTKNIQYF
TRBV16,-,TRBJ2-7,-,TGTGCCAGCAGCCTCGGCCAGGCTCCCTACGAGCAGTACTTC,CASSLGQAPYEQYF
TRBV25-1,-,TRBJ2-5,-,TGTGCCAGCAGTGGACAGGCGGGAGAGACCCAGTACTTC,CASSGQAGETQYF
TRBV11-2,TRBD2,TRBJ2-3,-,TGTGCCAGCAGCCGGGGGGGGAAGCCCACAGATACGCAGTATTTT,CASSRGGKPTDTQYF
TRBV5-1,TRBD2,TRBJ2-7,-,TGCGCCAGCAGCCTACGCCCAGCGGGGACGATAGCGGGGAGCATGTATGAGCAGTACTTC,CASSLRPAGTIAGSMYEQYF
TRBV4-3,-,TRBJ2-1,-,TGCGCCAGCAGCCAAGGAAAGTTGTCCGCGAGAAATGAGCAGTTCTTC,CASSQGKLSARNEQFF
TRBV27,-,TRBJ1-6,-,TGTGCCAGCAGTCCACGGGGGAATTCACCCCTCCACTTT,CASSPRGNSPLHF
TRBV7-2,TRBD1,TRBJ1-4,-,TGTGCCAGCCAAGGACAGGATGGGGAAAAACTGTTTTTT,CASQGQDGEKLFF
TRBV11-2,-,TRBJ2-1,-,TGTGCCAGCAGCTTCGGGGGGCATGAGCAGTTCTTC,CASSFGGHEQFF
TRBV7-6,TRBD1,TRBJ1-2,-,TGTGCCAGCAGCTTAGGCGGACAGGGCCATCGGGGGTACACCTTC,CASSLGGQGHRGYTF
TRBV28,-,TRBJ2-7,-,TGTGCCAGCAGTTCAACAGGGAGCTCCTACGAGCAGTACTTC,CASSSTGSSYEQYF
TRBV30,-,TRBJ2-3,-,TGTGCCTGGAGTAGCGGGTCCCCGCCAGATACGCAGTATTTT,CAWSSGSPPDTQYF
TRBV15,TRBD2,TRBJ2-1,-,TGTGCCACCAGCCCGTCCGTTGGCGGGGGGTACAATGAGCAGTTCTTC,CATSPSVGGGYNEQFF
TRBV28,-,TRBJ1-1,-,TGTGCCAGCATTGGGGGAGGGCTCGCTGAAGCTTTCTTT,CASIGGGLAEAFF
TRBV10-3,-,TRBJ1-5,-,TGTGCCATCAGTGAGTCGTTTCCGAGGTCGCCCCAGCATTTT,CAISESFPRSPQHF
TRBV6-6,-,TRBJ2-1,few,TGTGCCTTACGGGGTTCTCCCTCTAACAATGAGCAGTTCTTC,CALRGSPSNNEQFF
TRBV25-1,-,TRBJ1-5,once,TGTGCCAGCAGTGATCACTCAGGGTACAATCAGCCCCAGCATTTT,CASSDHSGYNQPQHF
TRBV29-1,-,TRBJ1-1,-,TGCAGCGCCATAGGTACAGTGAACACTGAAGCTTTCTTT,CSAIGTVNTEAFF
TRBV4-3,-,TRBJ2-5,-,TGCGCCAGCAGCCAAGCAGGGGAAGAGACCCAGTACTTC,CASSQAGEETQYF
TRBV6-6,TRBD1,TRBJ1-2,once,TGTGCCAGCAGTAGACAGGGGAACTATGGCTACACCTTC,CASSRQGNYGYTF
TRBV5-1,TRBD1,TRBJ2-7,-,TGCGCCAGCAGCGTAGAGACAGGGAACTACGAGCAGTACTTC,CASSVETGNYEQYF
TRBV4-1,-,TRBJ1-2,-,TGCGCCAGCAGCCAAGAATTATCGGGCTACACCTTC,CASSQELSGYTF
TRBV5-6,TRBD2,TRBJ2-7,-,TGTGCCAGCAGCTTGGCCAACAGCGGGGAGGTCTACGAGCAGTACTTC,CASSLANSGEVYEQYF
TRBV19,-,TRBJ1-1,-,TGTGCCAGTAAGAGCGCAGGGGCGAACACTGAAGCTTTCTTT,CASKSAGANTEAFF
TRBV5-4,-,TRBJ2-7,few,TGTGCCAGCAGCTTGAACACCGGGACATACCCTAGGGAGCAGTACTTC,CASSLNTGTYPREQYF
TRBV5-4,-,TRBJ1-5,-,TGTGCCAGCAGCCAACGAGGTAGCAATCAGCCCCAGCATTTT,CASSQRGSNQPQHF
TRBV2,TRBD1,TRBJ2-6,-,TGTGCCAGCAGGACAGGGTCTGGGGCCAACGTCCTGACTTTC,CASRTGSGANVLTF
TRBV27,-,TRBJ1-1,-,TGTGCCAGCAGTTTCGCGGGGGCAGGCACTGAAGCTTTCTTT,CASSFAGAGTEAFF